The entry below gives a single T cell receptor beta chain sequence along with its context. A single base separates this from a much larger clone, so it may be a read error. The roughly 20-34 mg bulk tissue piece was not sorted before simultaneous RNA and DNA extraction. The template, about 540 ng total RNA, yielded TCR beta cDNA made with a constant-region primer. Library construction for TCR beta comprised three nested multiplex PCR rounds performed with slightly modified ARM-PCR. It was with TRBV1-TRBV30 forward primers and a C-beta reverse primer that the first two PCR rounds were run, at 10 cycles each. Each CDR3 protein gets one entry after TCRdb re-called the multiplex PCR reads with MiXCR. The table records 90,000 to 110,000 distinct CDR3 sequences, roughly 80% of them present only once. The data belong to a study of tumor-infiltrating lymphocytes in primary liver carcinoma. The CDR3 covers 13 residues. CDR1 is MNHEY, CDR2 SVGEGT, per germline. The V segment lost 10 bases and the J segment 6 bases; nucleotides outside the gene matches: 11.

The TCR was taken from a man in his forties or fifties with primary liver carcinoma and hepatitis B virus infection. The V gene is TRBV6-2 or TRBV6-3, the J gene TRBJ1-1; TRBD1 agrees at 7 bases. Material for sequencing was liver tumor tissue from sampling region 3. Documented subset: tumor region T3, left-lateral pole. This chain's CDR3 is CANRGDSHSEAFF. In nucleotides, the CDR3 is TGTGCCAACAGAGGGGACAGCCACTCTGAAGCTTTCTTT.